The rows below give T cell receptor beta chains drawn from one sample of a study of cytomegalovirus exposure and HLA in healthy donors. Assay used: immunoSEQ multiplex PCR; TCRdb lists only in-frame clones, some missing. The data contain over 80,000 clones, roughly 63% of them seen just once; the ten biggest clones take up about 5.5%. Sequencing was carried out using PBMCs. These receptors were obtained from a boy younger than 18 in good health and CMV-seropositive. Both conserved end residues are part of each CDR3. Each record gives: CDR3 protein, CDR3 DNA, V gene, D gene, J gene, clone size. The D gene is left open where the match is weak. Clone sizes are given selectively: once, few, many, or a class where the clone is expanded.

CDR3 protein: CASSLGSSGNTIYF; CDR3 DNA: TGCGCCAGCAGCTTGGGGAGCTCTGGAAACACCATATATTTT; V gene: TRBV5-1; D gene: -; J gene: TRBJ1-3; clone size: -
CDR3 protein: CASGEGGLRSYEQYF; CDR3 DNA: TGTGCTAGTGGAGAGGGGGGGCTTCGTTCCTACGAGCAGTACTTC; V gene: TRBV12-5; D gene: -; J gene: TRBJ2-7; clone size: -
CDR3 protein: CAWSSGTPGADTQYF; CDR3 DNA: TGTGCCTGGAGTTCCGGGACTCCGGGGGCAGATACGCAGTATTTT; V gene: TRBV30; D gene: -; J gene: TRBJ2-3; clone size: -
CDR3 protein: CASSLGRGSSYEQYF; CDR3 DNA: TGTGCCAGCAGCTTAGGGCGGGGTAGCTCCTACGAGCAGTACTTC; V gene: TRBV11-2; D gene: -; J gene: TRBJ2-7; clone size: -
CDR3 protein: CASSVGRLNTEAFF; CDR3 DNA: TGTGCCAGCAGCGTGGGTAGACTTAACACTGAAGCTTTCTTT; V gene: TRBV2; D gene: -; J gene: TRBJ1-1; clone size: -
CDR3 protein: CASSQVYQETQYF; CDR3 DNA: TGCGCCAGCAGCCAAGTATACCAAGAGACCCAGTACTTC; V gene: TRBV4-3; D gene: -; J gene: TRBJ2-5; clone size: -
CDR3 protein: CASSRDRNFGDTQYF; CDR3 DNA: TGTGCCAGCAGCCGGGACAGAAACTTTGGAGATACGCAGTATTTT; V gene: TRBV5-6; D gene: TRBD1; J gene: TRBJ2-3; clone size: -
CDR3 protein: CAWRSDYSNQPQHF; CDR3 DNA: TGTGCCTGGAGGTCAGATTATAGCAATCAGCCCCAGCATTTT; V gene: TRBV30; D gene: -; J gene: TRBJ1-5; clone size: -
CDR3 protein: CSGDRGPSGEGYPF; CDR3 DNA: TGCAGCGGGGACAGGGGGCCATCTGGGGAAGGCTACCCCTTC; V gene: TRBV29-1; D gene: TRBD1; J gene: TRBJ1-2; clone size: -
CDR3 protein: CASSEGRADYEQYF; CDR3 DNA: TGTGCCAGCAGCGAAGGGAGGGCGGATTACGAGCAGTACTTC; V gene: TRBV4-2; D gene: TRBD2; J gene: TRBJ2-7; clone size: -
CDR3 protein: CASSNDREYGYTF; CDR3 DNA: TGTGCCAGCAGCAACGACAGGGAATATGGCTACACCTTC; V gene: TRBV5-4; D gene: TRBD1; J gene: TRBJ1-2; clone size: -
CDR3 protein: CASSSPGEGNTEAFF; CDR3 DNA: TGCGCCAGCAGCAGCCCGGGGGAGGGGAACACTGAAGCTTTCTTT; V gene: TRBV4-3; D gene: -; J gene: TRBJ1-1; clone size: -
CDR3 protein: CATSRDFGGTPMNTEAFF; CDR3 DNA: TGTGCCACCAGCAGAGATTTCGGGGGGACACCCATGAACACTGAAGCTTTCTTT; V gene: TRBV15; D gene: -; J gene: TRBJ1-1; clone size: -
CDR3 protein: CASRPGGRTYNEQFF; CDR3 DNA: TGTGCCAGCAGGCCGGGAGGAAGAACCTACAATGAGCAGTTCTTC; V gene: TRBV2; D gene: TRBD2; J gene: TRBJ2-1; clone size: -
CDR3 protein: CASSPTGLNTEAFF; CDR3 DNA: TGCGCCAGCAGCCCGACAGGTCTTAACACTGAAGCTTTCTTT; V gene: TRBV4-1; D gene: -; J gene: TRBJ1-1; clone size: -
CDR3 protein: CAISAGQPLQETQYF; CDR3 DNA: TGTGCCATCAGTGCGGGACAGCCTTTGCAAGAGACCCAGTACTTC; V gene: TRBV10-3; D gene: TRBD1; J gene: TRBJ2-5; clone size: once
CDR3 protein: CAISESKWRYYNEQFF; CDR3 DNA: TGTGCCATCAGTGAGTCGAAATGGCGGTACTACAATGAGCAGTTCTTC; V gene: TRBV10-3; D gene: -; J gene: TRBJ2-1; clone size: few
CDR3 protein: CASSPPGTQYF; CDR3 DNA: TGTGCCAGCAGCCCCCCGGGGACCCAGTACTTC; V gene: TRBV5-6; D gene: -; J gene: TRBJ2-5; clone size: -
CDR3 protein: CASAPGQGYEQYF; CDR3 DNA: TGTGCCAGCGCCCCGGGACAGGGCTACGAGCAGTACTTC; V gene: TRBV9; D gene: TRBD1; J gene: TRBJ2-7; clone size: -
CDR3 protein: CASKASGRGGQETQYF; CDR3 DNA: TGTGCCAGCAAGGCTAGCGGGAGAGGGGGCCAAGAGACCCAGTACTTC; V gene: TRBV25-1; D gene: TRBD2; J gene: TRBJ2-5; clone size: -
CDR3 protein: CASSLLAGDSNEQFF; CDR3 DNA: TGCGCCAGCAGCCTACTAGCGGGAGATTCCAATGAGCAGTTCTTC; V gene: TRBV4-3; D gene: TRBD2; J gene: TRBJ2-1; clone size: few
CDR3 protein: CASSVGTGTNYGYTF; CDR3 DNA: TGTGCCAGCAGCGTAGGAACAGGGACTAACTATGGCTACACCTTC; V gene: TRBV9; D gene: -; J gene: TRBJ1-2; clone size: -
CDR3 protein: CASSPLWTGGGGYTF; CDR3 DNA: TGTGCCAGCAGCCCCCTTTGGACAGGGGGAGGTGGCTACACCTTC; V gene: TRBV7-2; D gene: TRBD1; J gene: TRBJ1-2; clone size: once
CDR3 protein: CASSPGTFYGYTF; CDR3 DNA: TGTGCCAGCAGCCCGGGGACATTCTATGGCTACACCTTC; V gene: TRBV6-1; D gene: -; J gene: TRBJ1-2; clone size: -
CDR3 protein: CASSSRTGGDEQYF; CDR3 DNA: TGTGCCAGCTCATCTCGGACAGGAGGGGACGAGCAGTACTTC; V gene: TRBV18; D gene: -; J gene: TRBJ2-7; clone size: -
CDR3 protein: CASSPHPGEGYEQYF; CDR3 DNA: TGTGCCAGCTCACCCCACCCGGGGGAAGGCTACGAGCAGTACTTC; V gene: TRBV18; D gene: -; J gene: TRBJ2-7; clone size: -
CDR3 protein: CSVEVGSGEGYPF; CDR3 DNA: TGCAGCGTAGAGGTGGGGTCCGGGGAGGGCTACCCCTTC; V gene: TRBV29-1; D gene: -; J gene: TRBJ1-2; clone size: -
CDR3 protein: CASSLSRDTEAFF; CDR3 DNA: TGTGCCAGCAGCTTATCTCGAGACACTGAAGCTTTCTTT; V gene: TRBV7-3; D gene: -; J gene: TRBJ1-1; clone size: -
CDR3 protein: CAWSVGQGANEQYF; CDR3 DNA: TGTGCCTGGAGTGTCGGTCAGGGGGCCAACGAGCAGTACTTC; V gene: TRBV30; D gene: TRBD1; J gene: TRBJ2-7; clone size: few
CDR3 protein: CASSLTRAVGLAGSNTGELFF; CDR3 DNA: TGTGCCAGCAGCTTAACACGGGCGGTTGGACTAGCGGGATCGAACACCGGGGAGCTGTTTTTT; V gene: TRBV7-3; D gene: TRBD2; J gene: TRBJ2-2; clone size: -
CDR3 protein: CASSLSSGFSYEQYF; CDR3 DNA: TGCGCCAGCTCGTTGAGTAGCGGTTTCTCCTACGAGCAGTACTTC; V gene: TRBV5-1; D gene: -; J gene: TRBJ2-7; clone size: -
CDR3 protein: CASRATNEKLFF; CDR3 DNA: TGTGCCAGCAGAGCGACTAATGAAAAACTGTTTTTT; V gene: TRBV6-5; D gene: -; J gene: TRBJ1-4; clone size: few
CDR3 protein: CASSFNNSPLHF; CDR3 DNA: TGTGCCAGCAGCTTCAATAATTCACCCCTCCACTTT; V gene: TRBV7-2; D gene: -; J gene: TRBJ1-6; clone size: -
CDR3 protein: CASSQMTGGILLSGYTF; CDR3 DNA: TGCGCCAGCAGCCAAATGACAGGGGGCATCCTTCTATCTGGCTACACCTTC; V gene: TRBV4-3; D gene: TRBD1; J gene: TRBJ1-2; clone size: -
CDR3 protein: CSDTNQYYGYTF; CDR3 DNA: TGCAGCGACACAAATCAGTACTATGGCTACACCTTC; V gene: TRBV29-1; D gene: -; J gene: TRBJ1-2; clone size: -
CDR3 protein: CAYTRDRGYNEQFF; CDR3 DNA: TGTGCCTACACCCGGGACAGGGGTTACAATGAGCAGTTCTTC; V gene: TRBV30; D gene: TRBD1; J gene: TRBJ2-1; clone size: -
CDR3 protein: CAWSVSENQPQHF; CDR3 DNA: TGTGCCTGGAGTGTATCAGAAAACCAGCCCCAGCATTTT; V gene: TRBV30; D gene: -; J gene: TRBJ1-5; clone size: once
CDR3 protein: CASSHTDNLAYEQYF; CDR3 DNA: TGTGCCAGCAGCCATACCGACAACCTGGCCTACGAGCAGTACTTC; V gene: TRBV7-6; D gene: -; J gene: TRBJ2-7; clone size: -
CDR3 protein: CASSSKDGDFTGELFF; CDR3 DNA: TGTGCCAGCAGCTCGAAGGATGGGGACTTCACCGGGGAGCTGTTTTTT; V gene: TRBV9; D gene: -; J gene: TRBJ2-2; clone size: few
CDR3 protein: CASSSTSGLEETQYF; CDR3 DNA: TGCGCCAGCAGCTCAACCTCGGGACTTGAGGAGACCCAGTACTTC; V gene: TRBV5-1; D gene: -; J gene: TRBJ2-5; clone size: few
CDR3 protein: CASSLAGTRTGIQYF; CDR3 DNA: TGTGCCAGCAGCTTAGCGGGGACTAGGACTGGCATTCAGTACTTC; V gene: TRBV7-2; D gene: TRBD2; J gene: TRBJ2-4; clone size: -
CDR3 protein: CSVRRGLNTGELFF; CDR3 DNA: TGCAGCGTCCGCAGGGGCTTGAACACCGGGGAGCTGTTTTTT; V gene: TRBV29-1; D gene: -; J gene: TRBJ2-2; clone size: -
CDR3 protein: CASSIGQGYEQYF; CDR3 DNA: TGTGCCAGTAGTATAGGACAGGGCTACGAGCAGTACTTC; V gene: TRBV19; D gene: TRBD1; J gene: TRBJ2-7; clone size: -
CDR3 protein: CASSGTAYEQYF; CDR3 DNA: TGCGCCAGCAGTGGGACAGCCTACGAGCAGTACTTC; V gene: TRBV5-1; D gene: TRBD1; J gene: TRBJ2-7; clone size: once
CDR3 protein: CASSRDREIYEQYF; CDR3 DNA: TGTGCCAGCAGCCGTGACAGGGAGATCTACGAGCAGTACTTC; V gene: TRBV27; D gene: TRBD1; J gene: TRBJ2-7; clone size: -
CDR3 protein: CASSYGAGPNTGELFF; CDR3 DNA: TGTGCCAGCAGTTACGGGGCCGGACCGAACACCGGGGAGCTGTTTTTT; V gene: TRBV6-5; D gene: -; J gene: TRBJ2-2; clone size: -
CDR3 protein: CASSSWTGGGETQYF; CDR3 DNA: TGTGCCAGCAGCTCCTGGACAGGGGGCGGAGAGACCCAGTACTTC; V gene: TRBV5-5; D gene: TRBD1; J gene: TRBJ2-5; clone size: -
CDR3 protein: CASSYGTGGNYGQYF; CDR3 DNA: TGTGCCAGCAGTTACGGGACAGGGGGGAACTACGGGCAGTACTTC; V gene: TRBV6-5; D gene: TRBD1; J gene: TRBJ2-7; clone size: -
CDR3 protein: CASSVVPGSGSYNEQFF; CDR3 DNA: TGTGCCAGCAGCGTAGTCCCAGGGTCAGGCTCCTACAATGAGCAGTTCTTC; V gene: TRBV9; D gene: -; J gene: TRBJ2-1; clone size: -
CDR3 protein: CASSGTGESSPLHF; CDR3 DNA: TGTGCCAGCAGCGGAACAGGGGAGAGTTCACCCCTCCACTTT; V gene: TRBV27; D gene: TRBD1; J gene: TRBJ1-6; clone size: -
CDR3 protein: CASSLKSGITEAFF; CDR3 DNA: TGTGCCAGCAGCTTAAAATCGGGGATCACTGAAGCTTTCTTT; V gene: TRBV7-3; D gene: -; J gene: TRBJ1-1; clone size: -
CDR3 protein: CAWNRVNGYTF; CDR3 DNA: TGTGCCTGGAACAGGGTCAATGGCTACACCTTC; V gene: TRBV30; D gene: -; J gene: TRBJ1-2; clone size: -
CDR3 protein: CASSQGQTSGGARTIHEQYF; CDR3 DNA: TGCGCCAGCAGTCAGGGCCAGACTAGCGGGGGGGCCAGGACAATTCACGAGCAGTACTTC; V gene: TRBV23-1; D gene: TRBD2; J gene: TRBJ2-7; clone size: -
CDR3 protein: CASSFRTASTDTQYF; CDR3 DNA: TGTGCCAGCAGCTTCAGGACAGCTAGCACAGATACGCAGTATTTT; V gene: TRBV5-5; D gene: -; J gene: TRBJ2-3; clone size: -
CDR3 protein: CASSAFNQPQHF; CDR3 DNA: TGTGCCAGCAGTGCCTTCAATCAGCCCCAGCATTTT; V gene: TRBV6-1; D gene: -; J gene: TRBJ1-5; clone size: -
CDR3 protein: CASSLRGLGAGGRYEQYF; CDR3 DNA: TGTGCCAGCAGCTTACGAGGGCTGGGAGCGGGGGGTAGGTACGAGCAGTACTTC; V gene: TRBV7-2; D gene: TRBD2; J gene: TRBJ2-7; clone size: -
CDR3 protein: CASSGGDTQYF; CDR3 DNA: TGTGCCAGCAGCGGCGGAGATACGCAGTATTTT; V gene: TRBV7-3; D gene: -; J gene: TRBJ2-3; clone size: -
CDR3 protein: CASTGGPEQFF; CDR3 DNA: TGTGCCAGCACAGGGGGCCCTGAGCAGTTCTTC; V gene: TRBV25-1; D gene: TRBD1; J gene: TRBJ2-1; clone size: -
CDR3 protein: CASSFAGSLNEKLFF; CDR3 DNA: TGTGCCAGCAGCTTCGCAGGTTCACTTAATGAAAAACTGTTTTTT; V gene: TRBV16; D gene: -; J gene: TRBJ1-4; clone size: few
CDR3 protein: CASSFTENTEAFF; CDR3 DNA: TGTGCCAGCAGCTTTACTGAGAACACTGAAGCTTTCTTT; V gene: TRBV11-2; D gene: -; J gene: TRBJ1-1; clone size: few